A selection of T cell receptor beta chains follows, all from one sample in a study of shared clonotypes between healthy human individuals. Sequenced by immunoSEQ multiplex PCR; TCRdb stores in-frame clones only, minus some. Of approximately 530,000 clones in the sample, approximately 95% are singletons; the top ten hold about 0.059%. The specimen was naive CD4+ T cells sorted from blood. Source of these receptors: a woman in her 30s in good health. Each CDR3 is given with its conserved first and last residue. The D gene is left open where the match is weak. A row's size may be missing; if present it is once, few, many or a size class.

D,J,size,V,DNA,CDR3
-,TRBJ1-4,-,TRBV7-2,TGTGCCAGCAGCTTAGTGCGGAAAACTAATGAAAAACTGTTTTTT,CASSLVRKTNEKLFF
-,TRBJ1-4,few,TRBV18,TGTGCCAGCTCCCGGGACGCCGGCGGACTGTTTTTT,CASSRDAGGLFF
-,TRBJ1-4,-,TRBV19,TGTGCCAGTAGTTTCTACGGCTCGGTGGATGAAAAACTGTTTTTT,CASSFYGSVDEKLFF
-,TRBJ2-1,-,TRBV7-2,TGTGCCAGCAGCCCCCGAGCTGGGTCGGGTGAGCAGTTCTTC,CASSPRAGSGEQFF
-,TRBJ2-7,-,TRBV4-1,TGCGCCAGCAGCCCCGAAGGCGGACATTTAGCCTACGAGCAGTACTTC,CASSPEGGHLAYEQYF
-,TRBJ2-1,-,TRBV19,TGTGCCAGTAAGACTGCGGGCTCCTACAATGAGCAGTTCTTC,CASKTAGSYNEQFF
-,TRBJ2-3,-,TRBV27,TGTGCCAGCGGAGGAACTAGTTTTCAGCCAGATACGCAGTATTTT,CASGGTSFQPDTQYF
TRBD2,TRBJ2-7,-,TRBV7-2,TGTGCCAGCAGCCACGGGACTAGCGGGAGGGCCGGCCACGAGCAGTACTTC,CASSHGTSGRAGHEQYF
-,TRBJ1-1,-,TRBV5-4,TGTGCCAGCAGCAAAGAACCGGGGGTAATGAACACTGAAGCTTTCTTT,CASSKEPGVMNTEAFF
TRBD1,TRBJ1-2,-,TRBV14,TGTGCCAGCAGCCAAGCAGGGGGGGAGAGTGGCTACACCTTC,CASSQAGGESGYTF
-,TRBJ2-5,once,TRBV27,TGTGCCAGCAGTCCTCCCGGAGAGACCCAGTACTTC,CASSPPGETQYF
-,TRBJ2-3,-,TRBV5-1,TGCGCCAGCAGCTACCAGCCTGCAGATACGCAGTATTTT,CASSYQPADTQYF
-,TRBJ1-5,-,TRBV6-1,TGTGCCAGCACGAGCATAAACTTCAATCAGCCCCAGCATTTT,CASTSINFNQPQHF
TRBD2,TRBJ2-2,-,TRBV6-5,TGTGCCGCGGGGGGCGGGAGATTCGACACCGGGGAGCTGTTTTTT,CAAGGGRFDTGELFF
TRBD1,TRBJ1-5,-,TRBV6-1,TGTGCCAGCAGTGGCGTTCGGACAGGGTACAGTTGGAGCAATCAGCCCCAGCATTTT,CASSGVRTGYSWSNQPQHF
-,TRBJ2-3,-,TRBV2,TGTGCCAGCAGTGAAAGACAGTTCACAGATACGCAGTATTTT,CASSERQFTDTQYF
TRBD1,TRBJ1-5,-,TRBV30,TGTGCCTGGAGTTGGACAGGGGGCGCATATAGCAATCAGCCCCAGCATTTT,CAWSWTGGAYSNQPQHF
-,TRBJ2-1,-,TRBV14,TGTGCCAGCAGCCAAGAGCCGGTGGTTGGGGGCAATGAGCAGTTCTTC,CASSQEPVVGGNEQFF
-,TRBJ2-5,-,TRBV9,TGTGCCAGCAGCCCGTTAAACGGACAAGAGACCCAGTACTTC,CASSPLNGQETQYF
-,TRBJ2-1,-,TRBV2,TGTGCCAGCAGGGCGGGGACTCCGCGGCGGTTCTTC,CASRAGTPRRFF
-,TRBJ2-7,-,TRBV5-5,TGTGCCAGCAGCAAAGGGAGCCTGCGCGAGCAGTACTTC,CASSKGSLREQYF
-,TRBJ2-7,-,TRBV7-2,TGTGCCAGCAGCGGACTGCCCAAAAACGAGCAGTACTTC,CASSGLPKNEQYF
TRBD2,TRBJ2-7,-,TRBV29-1,TGCAGCGTTAGCGGGAGGACTACTTACGAGCAGTACTTC,CSVSGRTTYEQYF
-,TRBJ1-5,-,TRBV7-9,TGTGCCAGCAGCTTCGGGTCCGGGGCCAGCAATCAGCCCCAGCATTTT,CASSFGSGASNQPQHF
TRBD2,TRBJ2-7,-,TRBV4-2,TGTGCCAGCAGCCAAGTAGCGGGAGTGTTACACGAGCAGTACTTC,CASSQVAGVLHEQYF
-,TRBJ2-7,-,TRBV9,TGTGCCAGCAGCGCCGGGGAGAGCTCCTACGAGCAGTACTTC,CASSAGESSYEQYF
TRBD1,TRBJ1-1,once,TRBV30,TGTGCCTGGAGTGTACAGGGGGCGCTGGCTTTCTTT,CAWSVQGALAFF
-,TRBJ2-3,-,TRBV6-5,TGTGCCAGCAGCCAAAGATCTAGCGACACAGATACGCAGTATTTT,CASSQRSSDTDTQYF
-,TRBJ1-2,-,TRBV5-6,TGTGCCAGCAGCCACAGGGTAACTAACTATGGCTACACCTTC,CASSHRVTNYGYTF
-,TRBJ2-3,-,TRBV28,TGTGCCAGCAGTTTTTTTCAGGGTATCTCAGATACGCAGTATTTT,CASSFFQGISDTQYF